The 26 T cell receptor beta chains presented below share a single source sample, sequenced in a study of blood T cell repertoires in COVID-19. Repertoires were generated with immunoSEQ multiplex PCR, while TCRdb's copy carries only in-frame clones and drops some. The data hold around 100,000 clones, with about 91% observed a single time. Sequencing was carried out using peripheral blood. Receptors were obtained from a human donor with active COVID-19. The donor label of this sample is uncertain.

CDR3 bases: TGTGCCAGCAGTTTAGGGCCCCCTAGCGGTCAAGAGACCCAGTACTTC. This encodes CASSLGPPSGQETQYF. The chain is built from TRBV27 and TRBJ2-5, with TRBD2 matching over 7 bases. V was pared by 2 bases and J by 2 bases, with 8 bases of the junction left unmatched. The CDR3 is 16 amino acids. Germline V gives CDR1 MNHEY, CDR2 SMNVEV (reference sequence).

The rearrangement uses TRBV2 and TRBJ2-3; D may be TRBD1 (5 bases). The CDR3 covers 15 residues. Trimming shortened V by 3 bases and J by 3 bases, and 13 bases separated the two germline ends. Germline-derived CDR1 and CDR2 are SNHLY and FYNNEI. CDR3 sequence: CASSDRVMGTDTQYF. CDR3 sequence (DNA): TGTGCCAGCAGTGACAGGGTTATGGGGACAGATACGCAGTATTTT.

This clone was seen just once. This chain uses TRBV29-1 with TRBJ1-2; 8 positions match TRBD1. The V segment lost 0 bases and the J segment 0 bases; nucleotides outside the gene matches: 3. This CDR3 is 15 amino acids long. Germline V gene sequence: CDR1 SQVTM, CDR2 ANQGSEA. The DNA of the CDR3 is TGCAGCGTTGAAGACGAGGGACAGGCTAACTATGGCTACACCTTC. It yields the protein CSVEDEGQANYGYTF. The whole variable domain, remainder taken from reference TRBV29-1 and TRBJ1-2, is SAVISQKPSRDICQRGTSLTIQCQVDSQVTMMFWYRQQPGQSLTLIATANQGSEATYESGFVIDKFPISRPNLTFSTLTVSNMSPEDSSIYLCSVEDEGQANYGYTFGSGTRLTVV.

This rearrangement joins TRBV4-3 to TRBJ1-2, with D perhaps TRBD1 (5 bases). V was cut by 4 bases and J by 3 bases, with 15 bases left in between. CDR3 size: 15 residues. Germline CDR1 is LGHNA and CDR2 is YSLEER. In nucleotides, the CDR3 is TGCGCCAGCAGCCGAGAGACAGATAGTTACTATGGCTACACCTTC. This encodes CASSRETDSYYGYTF.

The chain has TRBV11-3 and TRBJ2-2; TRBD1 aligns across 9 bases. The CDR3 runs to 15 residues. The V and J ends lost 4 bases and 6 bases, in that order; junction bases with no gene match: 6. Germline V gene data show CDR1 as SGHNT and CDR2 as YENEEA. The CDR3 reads CASSSGQGIPGELFF. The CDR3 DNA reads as TGTGCCAGCAGCTCTGGACAGGGGATCCCCGGGGAGCTGTTTTTT.

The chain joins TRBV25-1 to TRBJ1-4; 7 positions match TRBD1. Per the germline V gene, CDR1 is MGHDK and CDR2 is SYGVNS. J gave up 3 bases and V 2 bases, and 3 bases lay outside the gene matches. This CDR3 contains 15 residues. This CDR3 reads CASSEGGQPNEKLFF. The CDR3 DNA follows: TGTGCCAGCAGTGAAGGGGGACAGCCTAATGAAAAACTGTTTTTT.

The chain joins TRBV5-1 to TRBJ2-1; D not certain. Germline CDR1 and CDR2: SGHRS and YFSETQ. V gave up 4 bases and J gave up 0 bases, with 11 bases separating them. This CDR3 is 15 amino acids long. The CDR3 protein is CASSPRQISYNEQFF. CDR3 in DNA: TGCGCCAGCAGCCCGCGACAAATCTCCTACAATGAGCAGTTCTTC.

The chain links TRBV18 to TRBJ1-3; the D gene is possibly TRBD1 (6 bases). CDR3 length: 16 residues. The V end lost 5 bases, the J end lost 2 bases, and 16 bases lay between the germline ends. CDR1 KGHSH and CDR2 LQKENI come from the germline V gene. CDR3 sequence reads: CASSAGAPKAGNTIYF. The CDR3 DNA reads TGTGCCAGCTCAGCAGGGGCCCCTAAGGCTGGAAACACCATATATTTT.

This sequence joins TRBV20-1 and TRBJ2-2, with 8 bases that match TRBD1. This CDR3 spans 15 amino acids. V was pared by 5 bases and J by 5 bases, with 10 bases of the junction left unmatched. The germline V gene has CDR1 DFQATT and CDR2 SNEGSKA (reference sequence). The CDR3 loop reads CSAREDGDRTGELFF. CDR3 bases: TGCAGTGCTCGTGAGGATGGGGACAGGACCGGGGAGCTGTTTTTT.

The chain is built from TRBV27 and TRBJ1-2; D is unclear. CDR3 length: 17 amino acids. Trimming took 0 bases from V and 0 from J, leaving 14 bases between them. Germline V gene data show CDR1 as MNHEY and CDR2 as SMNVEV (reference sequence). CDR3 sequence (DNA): TGTGCCAGCAGTTTATCGATTACAGCTCAAACTAACTATGGCTACACCTTC. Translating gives CASSLSITAQTNYGYTF.

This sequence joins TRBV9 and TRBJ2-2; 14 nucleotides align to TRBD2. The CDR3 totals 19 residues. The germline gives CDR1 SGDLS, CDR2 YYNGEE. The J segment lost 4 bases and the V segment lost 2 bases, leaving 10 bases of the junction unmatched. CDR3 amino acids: CASSVGLAGGMASTGELFF. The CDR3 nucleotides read TGTGCCAGCAGCGTTGGACTAGCGGGGGGTATGGCGAGCACCGGGGAGCTGTTTTTT. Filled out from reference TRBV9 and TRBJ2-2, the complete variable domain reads DSGVTQTPKHLITATGQRVTLRCSPRSGDLSVYWYQQSLDQGLQFLIQYYNGEERAKGNILERFSAQQFPDLHSELNLSSLELGDSALYFCASSVGLAGGMASTGELFFGEGSRLTVL.

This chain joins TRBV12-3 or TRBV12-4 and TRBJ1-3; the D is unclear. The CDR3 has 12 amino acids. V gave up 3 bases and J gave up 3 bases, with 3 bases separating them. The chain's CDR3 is CASSFGGNTIYF. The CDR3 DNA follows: TGTGCCAGCAGTTTCGGTGGAAACACCATATATTTT.

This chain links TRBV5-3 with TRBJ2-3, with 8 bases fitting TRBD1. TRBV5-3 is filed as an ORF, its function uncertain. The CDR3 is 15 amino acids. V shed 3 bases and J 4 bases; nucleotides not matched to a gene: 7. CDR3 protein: CARSCDRGGADTQYF. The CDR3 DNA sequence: TGTGCCAGAAGCTGCGACAGGGGCGGGGCAGATACGCAGTATTTT.

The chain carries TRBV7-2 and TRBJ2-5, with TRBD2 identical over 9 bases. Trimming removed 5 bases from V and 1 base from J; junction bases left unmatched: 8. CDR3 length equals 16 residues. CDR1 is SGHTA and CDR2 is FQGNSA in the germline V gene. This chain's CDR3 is CASSPDRRGGQETQYF. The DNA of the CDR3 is TGTGCCAGCAGCCCCGACCGGCGGGGGGGCCAAGAGACCCAGTACTTC.

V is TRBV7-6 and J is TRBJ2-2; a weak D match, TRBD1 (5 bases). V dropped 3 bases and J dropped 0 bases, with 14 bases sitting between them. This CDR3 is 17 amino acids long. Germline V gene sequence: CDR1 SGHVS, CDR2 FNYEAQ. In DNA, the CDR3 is TGTGCCAGCAGCTTGGTCACAGGCAGCGCGAACACCGGGGAGCTGTTTTTT. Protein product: CASSLVTGSANTGELFF.

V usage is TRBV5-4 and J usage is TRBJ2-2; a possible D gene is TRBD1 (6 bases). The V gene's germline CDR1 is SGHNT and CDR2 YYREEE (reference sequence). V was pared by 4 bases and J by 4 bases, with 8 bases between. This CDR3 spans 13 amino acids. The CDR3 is CASSPGVTGELFF. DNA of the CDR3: TGTGCCAGCAGCCCAGGGGTCACCGGGGAGCTGTTTTTT. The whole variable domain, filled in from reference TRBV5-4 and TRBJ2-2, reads ETGVTQSPTHLIKTRGQQVTLRCSSQSGHNTVSWYQQALGQGPQFIFQYYREEENGRGNFPPRFSGLQFPNYSSELNVNALELDDSALYLCASSPGVTGELFFGEGSRLTVL.

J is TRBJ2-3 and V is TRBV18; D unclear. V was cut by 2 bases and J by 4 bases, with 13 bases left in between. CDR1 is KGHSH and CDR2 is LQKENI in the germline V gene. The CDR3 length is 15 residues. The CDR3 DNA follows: TGTGCCAGCTCACCAGCTAGTGCGTTATCAGATACGCAGTATTTT. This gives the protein CASSPASALSDTQYF.

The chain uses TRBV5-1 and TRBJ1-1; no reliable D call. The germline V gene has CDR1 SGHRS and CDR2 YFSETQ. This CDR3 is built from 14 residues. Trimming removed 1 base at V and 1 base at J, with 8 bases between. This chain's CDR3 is CASSLSQENTEAFF. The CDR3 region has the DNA TGCGCCAGCAGCTTGTCCCAGGAGAACACTGAAGCTTTCTTT.

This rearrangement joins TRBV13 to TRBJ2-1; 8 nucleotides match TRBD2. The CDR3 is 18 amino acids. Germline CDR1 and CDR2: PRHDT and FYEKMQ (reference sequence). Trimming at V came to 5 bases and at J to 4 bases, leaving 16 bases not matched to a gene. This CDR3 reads CASSPVPNSGGPYNEQFF. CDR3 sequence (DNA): TGTGCCAGCAGCCCCGTACCCAACTCGGGGGGGCCATACAATGAGCAGTTCTTC.

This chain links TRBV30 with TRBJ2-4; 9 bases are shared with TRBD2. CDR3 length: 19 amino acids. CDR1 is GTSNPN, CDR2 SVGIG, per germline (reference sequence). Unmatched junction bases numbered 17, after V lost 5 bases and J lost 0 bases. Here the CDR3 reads CAWGSGEAGGEIAKNIQYF. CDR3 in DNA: TGTGCCTGGGGCTCCGGAGAAGCGGGGGGCGAAATAGCCAAAAACATTCAGTACTTC.

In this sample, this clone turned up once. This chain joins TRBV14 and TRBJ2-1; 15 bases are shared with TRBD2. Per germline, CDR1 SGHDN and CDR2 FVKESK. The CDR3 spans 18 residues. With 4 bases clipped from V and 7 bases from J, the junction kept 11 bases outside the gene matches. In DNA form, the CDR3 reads TGTGCCAGCAGCCCCGGACTAGCGGGGGGGCCGTTATATAATGAGCAGTTCTTC. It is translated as CASSPGLAGGPLYNEQFF.

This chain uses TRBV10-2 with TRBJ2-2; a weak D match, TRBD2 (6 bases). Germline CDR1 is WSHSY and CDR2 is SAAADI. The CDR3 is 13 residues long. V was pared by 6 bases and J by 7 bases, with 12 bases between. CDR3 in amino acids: CASSISGDGELFF. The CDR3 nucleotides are TGCGCCAGCAGCATTAGCGGAGACGGGGAGCTGTTTTTT.

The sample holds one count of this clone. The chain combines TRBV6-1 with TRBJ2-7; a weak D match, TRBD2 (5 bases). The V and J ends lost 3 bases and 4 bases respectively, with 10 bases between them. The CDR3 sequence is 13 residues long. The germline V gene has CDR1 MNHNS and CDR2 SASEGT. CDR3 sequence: CASSDRRGYEQYF. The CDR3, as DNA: TGTGCCAGCAGTGATCGTCGGGGATACGAGCAGTACTTC.

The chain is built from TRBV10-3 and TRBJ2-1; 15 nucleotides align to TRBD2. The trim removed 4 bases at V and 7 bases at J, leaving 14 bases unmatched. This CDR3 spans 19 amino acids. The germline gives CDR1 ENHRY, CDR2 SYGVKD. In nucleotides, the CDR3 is TGTGCCATCAGTGTGAGGACTAGCGGGGGGGCCGGGAGTACGAATGAGCAGTTCTTC. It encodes CAISVRTSGGAGSTNEQFF.

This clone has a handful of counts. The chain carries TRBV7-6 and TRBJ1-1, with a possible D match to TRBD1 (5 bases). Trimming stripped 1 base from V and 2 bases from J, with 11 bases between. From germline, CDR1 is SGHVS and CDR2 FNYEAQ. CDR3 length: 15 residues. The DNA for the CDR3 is TGTGCCAGCAGCTTAGACGGAGGGGAAAACACTGAAGCTTTCTTT. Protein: CASSLDGGENTEAFF.

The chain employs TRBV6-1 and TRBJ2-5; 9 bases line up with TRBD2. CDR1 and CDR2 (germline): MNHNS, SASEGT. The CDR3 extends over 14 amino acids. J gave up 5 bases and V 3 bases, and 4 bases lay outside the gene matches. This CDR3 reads CASSERGGRETQYF. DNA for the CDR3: TGTGCCAGCAGTGAGCGGGGGGGCCGGGAGACCCAGTACTTC.